The clone carrying this T cell receptor beta chain was counted a few times. Its antigen is not identified. This record comes from a study of T-cell memory formation after mild COVID-19. V gave up 2 bases and J gave up 5 bases, with 12 bases separating them. Germline V lookup: CDR1 MNHEY, CDR2 SVGAGI. This CDR3 has 15 amino acids. Study-wide points: Most CD4+ clones that shrank were in CM and EM, while CD8+ ones turned up in EMRA.

TCRdb re-analysed the 5' RACE reads in MiXCR, keeping a single row per CDR3 protein. The table records 150,000 to 200,000 distinct CDR3 sequences, roughly 10% of them present only once. The clonotype comes from a young man who had mild COVID-19 (a few samples of this study predate the infection). Cell type and time point are not known. This chain joins TRBV6-5 and TRBJ1-4; tentatively, D is TRBD1 (5 bases). Sequenced input: PBMCs or a T cell subset sorted from them (not recorded which). The CDR3 DNA sequence: TGTGCCAGCAGTTACGGGTGGGGGGTGAATGAAAAACTGTTTTTT. As protein: CASSYGWGVNEKLFF.